These 5 T cell receptor beta chains were sequenced from one sample in a study of monozygotic twins with inflammatory bowel disease. TCRdb reworked the 5' RACE reads into one entry per CDR3 protein, no DNA. The sample's table shows approximately 340,000 distinct CDR3 sequences. The source material was blood. The receptors originated from a human donor with ulcerative colitis or Crohn's disease, or a healthy co-twin of an affected twin (not recorded which).

The J gene is TRBJ2-1, the V gene TRBV5-1; TCRdb indicates TRBD1, and absent DNA this call remains unverified. CDR1 SGHRS and CDR2 YFSETQ come from the germline V gene. This CDR3 is built from 15 residues. The CDR3 sequence: CASSLWAGRDNEQFF.

The rearrangement links TRBV5-1 to TRBJ2-6; the D gene TCRdb calls, TRBD1, cannot be checked with no DNA. Looked up from germline, CDR1 is SGHRS and CDR2 is YFSETQ. This CDR3 comprises 15 residues. The CDR3 region is CASSSQGNGANVLTF. Full variable domain (rest looked up from reference TRBV5-1 and TRBJ2-6): KAGVTQTPRYLIKTRGQQVTLSCSPISGHRSVSWYQQTPGQGLQFLFEYFSETQRNKGNFPGRFSGRQFSNSRSEMNVSTLELGDSALYLCASSSQGNGANVLTFGAGSRLTVL.

The genes are TRBV28 and TRBJ1-2; lacking DNA, the TRBD1 call made by TCRdb goes unchecked. The CDR3 totals 13 residues. Germline CDR1 and CDR2: MDHEN and SYDVKM. The CDR3 sequence: CASSSRGGYGYTF.

This chain uses TRBV7-3 with TRBJ2-3. The germline V gene has CDR1 SGHTA and CDR2 FQGTGA. This CDR3 contains 15 residues. The CDR3 is CASSFNEGLTDTQYF.

The CDR3 protein is CASSLSRESYEQYF. The chain recombines TRBV12-3 or TRBV12-4 with TRBJ2-7. This CDR3 has 14 amino acids.